These 4 T cell receptor beta chains came from one sample sequenced in a study of beta chain features in type 1 diabetes. The entirety of the isolated RNA underwent reverse transcription, so expressed TCRB transcripts were sequenced. Only in-frame clones appear in the TCRdb table, and some are missing; sequencing was by immunoSEQ multiplex PCR. The top ten clones hold about 0.017% of a sample with about 360,000 clones, over 10% of them seen once. The material sequenced was naive CD4+ T cells from blood. The receptor source for this set is a man between 18 and 35 years old in good health.

Only a few counts were recorded for this clone. J is TRBJ1-2 and V is TRBV14, with 10 bases identical to TRBD1. Trimming cost V 2 bases and J 5 bases; bases outside gene matches: 14. The CDR3 spans 18 residues. Germline assignment: CDR1 SGHDN and CDR2 FVKESK. The CDR3 DNA is TGTGCCAGCAGCCAATTCCCCGGGACAGGGGAATGGGGTTATGGCTACACCTTC. Translation gives CASSQFPGTGEWGYGYTF.

CDR3 bases: TGTGCCAGCAGTCCAGCGGGCCCAGGACTACGGACCCAGTACTTC. This sequence encodes CASSPAGPGLRTQYF. The chain recombines TRBV28 with TRBJ2-5, with a tentative D call TRBD2 (6 bases). Germline loops: CDR1 MDHEN, CDR2 SYDVKM. Trimming removed 5 bases at V and 7 bases at J, with 20 bases between. The CDR3 length is 15 residues. The whole variable domain, remainder taken from reference TRBV28 and TRBJ2-5, is DVKVTQSSRYLVKRTGEKVFLECVQDMDHENMFWYRQDPGLGLRLIYFSYDVKMKEKGDIPEGYSVSREKKERFSLILESASTNQTSMYLCASSPAGPGLRTQYFGPGTRLLVL.

The J gene is TRBJ2-1, the V gene TRBV28; 10 nucleotides match TRBD1. The CDR3 totals 15 residues. The junction had 11 bases not matched to a gene; V was cut back by 10 bases and J by 5 bases. Per the germline V gene, CDR1 is MDHEN and CDR2 is SYDVKM. The CDR3 here is CAIKGGGTGDNEQFF. CDR3 nucleotides: TGTGCCATCAAGGGGGGAGGGACAGGGGACAATGAGCAGTTCTTC.

The gene calls are TRBV10-3 and TRBJ2-4, with TRBD1 matching 9 bases. Germline values: CDR1 ENHRY, CDR2 SYGVKD. Losses at the gene ends were 0 bases for V and 7 bases for J; bases not matched to a gene: 4. This CDR3 has 15 amino acids. CDR3 in amino acids: CAISESTGGRNIQYF. As DNA, the CDR3 is TGTGCCATCAGTGAGTCGACAGGGGGGAGGAACATTCAGTACTTC.